Each of the 28 T cell receptor beta chains below was sequenced from the same sample in a study of blood T cells in healthy people across ages. With a J-beta primer mix and a sample-barcoded 5' primer, a second PCR ran roughly 6 to 11 cycles. TCRdb analysed the 5' RACE reads with MiXCR anew, one entry per CDR3 protein. The sample holds some 1 million distinct CDR3 sequences, 40% to 45% seen once. The sequencing sample was made of blood. The receptors originated from a woman between 55 and 75 years old in good health.

The table lists this clonotype with a few counts. The chain links TRBV11-2 to TRBJ2-1; the D gene is possibly TRBD1 (6 bases). Deletions cut 1 base from V and 5 bases from J, with 9 bases between. CDR1 is SGHAT and CDR2 is FQNNGV in the germline V gene. CDR3 length equals 14 residues. The CDR3 sequence is CASSLGQVHNEQFF. Here the CDR3 DNA reads TGTGCCAGCAGCTTAGGACAGGTCCACAATGAGCAGTTCTTC. Using reference TRBV11-2 and TRBJ2-1 for the parts outside the CDR3, the full variable domain is EAGVAQSPRYKIIEKRQSVAFWCNPISGHATLYWYQQILGQGPKLLIQFQNNGVVDDSQLPKDRFSAERLKGVDSTLKIQPAKLEDSAVYLCASSLGQVHNEQFFGPGTRLTVL.

This clonotype has more than one count but fewer than ten. The chain combines TRBV18 with TRBJ2-7, with unresolved D. The V and J ends lost 3 bases and 3 bases respectively, with 15 bases between them. The CDR3 sequence is 15 residues long. Germline lookup yields CDR1 KGHSH and CDR2 LQKENI. The CDR3: CASSPNPTRLYEQYF. The CDR3, as DNA: TGTGCCAGCTCACCGAACCCGACAAGACTCTACGAGCAGTACTTC.

Ten or more counts support this clonotype. The chain links TRBV27 to TRBJ1-2; D ambiguous. The CDR3 is 13 residues long. V dropped 5 bases and J dropped 4 bases, with 11 bases sitting between them. CDR1 and CDR2 (germline): MNHEY, SMNVEV (reference sequence). CDR3 region: CASSLGRAYGYTF. CDR3 coding DNA: TGTGCCAGCAGTCTCGGACGCGCCTATGGCTACACCTTC.

This clonotype was seen just once. CDR3 residues: CASSLGNRDNEQFF. The CDR3 DNA sequence: TGTGCCAGCAGTTTGGGGAACAGGGACAATGAGCAGTTCTTC. J is TRBJ2-1 and V is TRBV28; possibly TRBD1 for D (6 bases). Germline assignment: CDR1 MDHEN and CDR2 SYDVKM. The length of the CDR3 is 14 residues. V shed 3 bases and J shed 5 bases, with 11 bases lying between them.

This rearrangement joins TRBV7-6 to TRBJ1-1; tentatively, D is TRBD1 (5 bases). The ends were cut back, 3 bases at V and 5 bases at J, with 13 bases in the middle. Germline assignment: CDR1 SGHVS and CDR2 FNYEAQ. The CDR3 consists of 14 residues. Written as DNA, the CDR3 is TGTGCCAGCAGCTTGGAGCAGGGAGGGACTGAAGCTTTCTTT. This translates into CASSLEQGGTEAFF. Complete variable domain (other parts from reference TRBV7-6 and TRBJ1-1): GAGVSQSPRYKVTKRGQDVALRCDPISGHVSLYWYRQALGQGPEFLTYFNYEAQQDKSGLPNDRFSAERPEGSISTLTIQRTEQRDSAMYRCASSLEQGGTEAFFGQGTRLTVV.

The chain couples TRBV14 to TRBJ1-2; D is unresolved. There are 13 residues in the CDR3. V was clipped by 0 bases and J by 8 bases, with 10 bases between them. Germline CDR1 SGHDN, CDR2 FVKESK. The CDR3 DNA reads as TGTGCCAGCAGCCAAGACAGGTTGGGGGGCTACACCTTC. Translated: CASSQDRLGGYTF.

The chain has TRBV27 and TRBJ2-3, with D perhaps matching TRBD2 (5 bases). CDR3 length equals 14 residues. CDR1 is MNHEY and CDR2 is SMNVEV in the germline V gene (reference sequence). The V end was cut by 6 bases, the J end by 0 bases, with 10 bases between. The chain's CDR3 is CASRPGLSTDTQYF. The CDR3 nucleotides read TGTGCCAGCAGACCTGGACTCAGCACAGATACGCAGTATTTT.

This clonotype turned up a few times. This chain joins TRBV10-3 and TRBJ1-5; 8 nucleotides agree with TRBD1. CDR1 is ENHRY, CDR2 SYGVKD, per germline. This CDR3 spans 15 amino acids. Germline trimming cut 5 bases from V and 2 bases from J; bases unmatched to any gene: 5. The CDR3 spells CAISKTGVGNQPQHF. DNA of the CDR3: TGTGCCATCAGTAAGACAGGGGTGGGCAATCAGCCCCAGCATTTT.

The table lists this clonotype with a few counts. The rearrangement links TRBV20-1 to TRBJ2-3; 14 bases line up with TRBD2. V lost 2 bases, J lost 3 bases, and 7 bases stayed unmatched. Germline CDR1 is DFQATT and CDR2 is SNEGSKA (reference sequence). The CDR3 totals 17 residues. The CDR3 DNA sequence: TGCAGTGCTAGAATCCCGGGACTAGCGGGAGCGACAGATACGCAGTATTTT. Encoded protein: CSARIPGLAGATDTQYF.

This clonotype was detected a few times. The chain employs TRBV20-1 and TRBJ2-7; maybe TRBD2 (6 bases). Germline CDR1 is DFQATT and CDR2 is SNEGSKA (reference sequence). V lost 6 bases to trimming and J lost 0 bases, with 15 bases between them. The CDR3 is 14 residues long. The CDR3 is CSATASDGSYEQYF. Written as DNA, the CDR3 is TGCAGTGCCACAGCTAGCGATGGCTCCTACGAGCAGTACTTC.

A few counts support this clonotype. The chain has TRBV3-1 and TRBJ1-5; D is possibly TRBD1 (5 bases). The ends were cut back, 5 bases at V and 6 bases at J, with 14 bases in the middle. Germline V CDR1 and CDR2: LGHDT, YNNKEL (reference sequence). The CDR3 totals 14 residues. CDR3 amino acids: CASSVGEGTQPQHF. The CDR3 DNA follows: TGTGCCAGCAGCGTGGGGGAGGGAACTCAGCCCCAGCATTTT. Filled out from reference TRBV3-1 and TRBJ1-5, the complete variable domain reads DTAVSQTPKYLVTQMGNDKSIKCEQNLGHDTMYWYKQDSKKFLKIMFSYNNKELIINETVPNRFSPKSPDKAHLNLHINSLELGDSAVYFCASSVGEGTQPQHFGDGTRLSIL.

The chain recombines TRBV19 with TRBJ2-5; D might be TRBD1 (5 bases). Between the trimmed V and J ends, which lost 1 base and 2 bases, there was a span of 11 bases. The CDR3 is made up of 15 amino acids. The germline gives CDR1 LNHDA, CDR2 SQIVND (reference sequence). Here the CDR3 reads CASSIGGAAQETQYF. The CDR3 DNA follows: TGTGCCAGTAGTATAGGTGGGGCAGCTCAAGAGACCCAGTACTTC.

This clonotype was detected a few times. The chain employs TRBV6-2 or TRBV6-3 and TRBJ2-7; possible D gene TRBD1, 5 bases. Germline CDR1 MNHEY, CDR2 SVGEGT. The V and J ends lost 4 bases and 4 bases respectively, with 14 bases between them. The CDR3 loop spans 14 amino acids. The DNA of the CDR3 is TGTGCCAGCAGTTCAGGACATGTTCCATACGAGCAGTACTTC. This encodes CASSSGHVPYEQYF.

The gene calls are TRBV29-1 and TRBJ2-5; 9 nucleotides line up with TRBD2. This CDR3 region has 13 residues. V trimming: 4 bases; J trimming: 11 bases; junction bases outside the gene matches: 11. Looked up from germline, CDR1 is SQVTM and CDR2 is ANQGSEA. The CDR3 DNA reads TGCAGCGTTGGTAGCGGGAGTGGGGATGAGCAGTACTTC. It encodes CSVGSGSGDEQYF.

This clonotype was seen a handful of times. This sequence joins TRBV25-1 and TRBJ2-7; a possible D gene is TRBD1 (6 bases). CDR1 and CDR2 (germline): MGHDK, SYGVNS. The CDR3 consists of 15 residues. V was shortened by 3 bases and J by 0 bases, with 12 bases between the two germline ends. The CDR3 is CASSDRTAISYEQYF. CDR3 sequence (DNA): TGTGCCAGCAGTGACCGGACAGCTATCTCCTACGAGCAGTACTTC.

The rearrangement links TRBV20-1 to TRBJ2-1; 8 nucleotides align to TRBD2. This CDR3 comprises 12 residues. Germline lookup yields CDR1 DFQATT and CDR2 SNEGSKA (reference sequence). The V gene end was trimmed by 8 bases and the J gene end by 15 bases; junction bases not matched to a gene: 15. CDR3 coding DNA: TGCAGTCCACGAGGTCGAGCGGGAGTACGGTTCTTC. Residues: CSPRGRAGVRFF.

J is TRBJ2-7 and V is TRBV7-9, with D possibly matching TRBD1 (6 bases). V was shortened by 6 bases and J by 2 bases, with 14 bases between the two germline ends. The CDR3 is 14 residues long. The germline CDR1 and CDR2 sequences are SEHNR and FQNEAQ (reference sequence). CDR3 DNA: TGTGCCAGCAGTCAAAGGGACACTCCCTACGAGCAGTACTTC. Translated, it gives CASSQRDTPYEQYF.

This clonotype was seen only a few times. The V gene is TRBV9, the J gene TRBJ2-7; unclear D gene. This CDR3 has 15 amino acids. V was trimmed by 0 bases and J by 0 bases, leaving 10 bases between them. Looked up from germline, CDR1 is SGDLS and CDR2 is YYNGEE. In nucleotides, the CDR3 is TGTGCCAGCAGCGTAGGAACCCGGAGCTCCTACGAGCAGTACTTC. Protein product: CASSVGTRSSYEQYF.

This clonotype showed up many times. The chain uses TRBV12-3 or TRBV12-4 and TRBJ2-7; 9 bases fit TRBD1. V trimming: 5 bases; J trimming: 3 bases; junction bases outside the gene matches: 5. The CDR3 runs to 14 residues. CDR3 region: CASSPQGAYYEQYF. In nucleotides, the CDR3 is TGTGCCAGCAGTCCACAGGGGGCGTACTACGAGCAGTACTTC.

This clonotype was detected only once. This may be a read error: a much more frequent sequence differs by one nucleotide. The J gene is TRBJ2-1, the V gene TRBV11-2; 7 positions agree with TRBD2. J lost 4 bases, V lost 4 bases, and 10 bases had no gene match. Germline CDR1 reads SGHAT; CDR2 reads FQNNGV. The CDR3 has 16 residues. The CDR3 coding sequence is TGTGCCAGCAGCTCCCTATCTAGCGGTTGGTACAATGAGCAGTTCTTC. The encoded protein is CASSSLSSGWYNEQFF.

In its sample, this clonotype was seen a few times. The rearrangement uses TRBV20-1 and TRBJ2-1; 13 nucleotides match TRBD2. CDR1 is DFQATT, CDR2 SNEGSKA, per germline (reference sequence). The CDR3 is 18 residues long. V was pared by 0 bases and J by 2 bases, with 7 bases of the junction left unmatched. CDR3 nucleotides: TGCAGTGCTAGAGATCCTTCAGGGACTAGCGGGGCCTACAATGAGCAGTTCTTC. This encodes CSARDPSGTSGAYNEQFF.

This chain links TRBV20-1 with TRBJ1-2; TRBD1 matches 9 bases. The CDR3 consists of 12 residues. After removal of 3 bases from V and 6 bases from J, the junction contained 2 bases not matched to a gene. Germline CDR1 is DFQATT and CDR2 is SNEGSKA (reference sequence). CDR3 DNA sequence: TGCAGTGCTAGCCGACAGGGGGATGGCTACACCTTC. Protein product: CSASRQGDGYTF.

This chain connects TRBV7-9 to TRBJ1-2; D call uncertain. There are 13 residues in the CDR3. V shed 1 base and J shed 8 bases, with 11 bases lying between them. Germline lookup yields CDR1 SEHNR and CDR2 FQNEAQ (reference sequence). The CDR3 region has the DNA TGTGCCAGCAGCTTAGGTAGTGACGCGGGCTACACCTTC. Translated, it gives CASSLGSDAGYTF.

The rearrangement uses TRBV6-5 and TRBJ1-1; TRBD1 matches 11 bases. The CDR3 is 16 residues long. Looked up from germline, CDR1 is MNHEY and CDR2 is SVGAGI. Trimming took 2 bases from V and 4 from J; bases not matched to a gene: 6. The CDR3 sequence: CASSYGTGGPVTEAFF. DNA of the CDR3: TGTGCCAGCAGTTACGGGACAGGGGGGCCCGTCACTGAAGCTTTCTTT.

The genes are TRBV6-5 and TRBJ2-5, with 12 positions matching TRBD2. The J call could be wrong; TRBJ2-7 is a better fit for the DNA end. Germline values: CDR1 MNHEY, CDR2 SVGAGI. The CDR3 contains 15 residues. The CDR3 DNA follows: TGTGCCAGCAGTCTCTCTAGCGGGAGGGCCGGCGAGCAGTACTTC. Encoded protein: CASSLSSGRAGEQYF.

The J gene is TRBJ2-1, the V gene TRBV4-2, with D perhaps being TRBD1 or TRBD2 (5 bases each). Deletions cut 0 bases from V and 9 bases from J, with 24 bases between. The CDR3 extends over 18 amino acids. CDR1 and CDR2 from the germline V gene are LGHNA and YNFKEQ. CDR3 residues: CASSQDRDRATGHSEQFF. The CDR3 region has the DNA TGTGCCAGCAGCCAAGATCGGGACCGGGCCACAGGTCACAGTGAGCAGTTCTTC.

This clonotype was picked up one time. The chain carries TRBV28 and TRBJ1-5; D uncertain. Germline-derived CDR1 and CDR2 are MDHEN and SYDVKM. The CDR3 runs 15 residues. The V end was cut by 5 bases, the J end by 3 bases, with 14 bases between. CDR3 protein: CASSPRVGFNQPQHF. As DNA, the CDR3 is TGTGCCAGCAGTCCTAGGGTGGGGTTCAATCAGCCCCAGCATTTT.

V usage is TRBV20-1 and J usage is TRBJ2-1, with D maybe TRBD1 (5 bases). The CDR3 loop spans 12 amino acids. Trimming left V 8 bases short and J 0 bases short, with 8 bases between. Germline V CDR1 and CDR2: DFQATT, SNEGSKA (reference sequence). CDR3 sequence: CSTGSSYNEQFF. DNA of the CDR3: TGCAGTACAGGAAGCTCCTACAATGAGCAGTTCTTC.